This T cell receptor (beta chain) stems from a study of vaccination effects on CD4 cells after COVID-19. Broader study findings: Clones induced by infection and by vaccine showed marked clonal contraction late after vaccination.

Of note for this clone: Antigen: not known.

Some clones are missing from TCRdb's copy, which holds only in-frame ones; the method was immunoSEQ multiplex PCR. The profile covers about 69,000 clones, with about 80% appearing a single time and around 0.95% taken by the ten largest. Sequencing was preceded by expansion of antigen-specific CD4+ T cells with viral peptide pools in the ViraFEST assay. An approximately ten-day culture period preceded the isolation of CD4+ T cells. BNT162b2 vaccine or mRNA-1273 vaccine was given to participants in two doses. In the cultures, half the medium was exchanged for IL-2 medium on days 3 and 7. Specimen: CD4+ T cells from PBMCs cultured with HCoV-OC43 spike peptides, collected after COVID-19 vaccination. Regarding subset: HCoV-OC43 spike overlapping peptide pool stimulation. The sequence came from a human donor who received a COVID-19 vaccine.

The CDR3 reads CASTGQGGNTIYF. The CDR3 nucleotides are TGTGCCAGCACGGGACAGGGCGGAAACACCATATATTTT. The chain is built from TRBV28 and TRBJ1-3; 9 nucleotides match TRBD1. Germline-derived CDR1 and CDR2 are MDHEN and SYDVKM. Unmatched junction bases numbered 2, after V lost 7 bases and J lost 4 bases. The CDR3 extends over 13 amino acids.